This TCR beta chain came from a study of T cells in localized non-small cell lung cancer. General observations from the study: Density of T cells in blood, when higher, went with longer overall survival. Heterogeneity within the tumor remains possible, as just one region underwent sequencing. Tumor trailed uninvolved adjacent lung in T cell clonality, which peaked there. Of the top 100 tumor clones, median around 60 were in adjacent lung, 25 to 30 among its top 100.

Data came from immunoSEQ multiplex PCR; TCRdb stores just in-frame clones and leaves some out. The sample has approximately 1,500 clones, approximately 30% seen once. CDR1 is MNHGY, CDR2 SAAAGT, per germline. The CDR3 consists of 16 residues. The V gene end was trimmed by 4 bases and the J gene end by 6 bases; junction bases not matched to a gene: 12. This clone was detected a few times. Its specificity is not known. The sequence was obtained from a male donor at least 60 years old with stage II lung adenocarcinoma. Source: lung tumor tissue, taken before any cancer treatment. This chain joins TRBV6-8 and TRBJ2-4; 7 nucleotides match TRBD1. The CDR3 DNA sequence: TGTGCCAGCAGTTTAACAGGGGCCGCCCCACTAAACATTCAGTACTTC. Translated: CASSLTGAAPLNIQYF.